This T cell receptor (beta chain) was captured in a study of CD8 T cells in ankylosing spondylitis. Study-wide findings and caveats: Blood from ankylosing spondylitis patients appeared to carry a characteristic eight-variant TCR beta motif.

The germline V gene has CDR1 LNHNV and CDR2 YYDKDF (reference sequence). CDR3 length: 15 amino acids. Trimming shortened V by 3 bases and J by 1 base, and 10 bases separated the two germline ends. It was by quantitative 5'-RACE with molecular barcodes that TCR beta libraries were made. TCRdb itself ran the 5' RACE reads through MiXCR, one entry per CDR3 protein. This sample has 200,000 or so distinct CDR3 sequences; 15% to 20% occur once, and the top ten carry more than 3.5%. This clonotype was seen many times. Antigen: not known. This clonotype originated in a male donor aged 5-30 years with ankylosing spondylitis or in good health (not recorded which). Sequenced material: blood, either unsorted or a sorted T cell fraction (not recorded which). The rearrangement joins TRBV15 to TRBJ2-1; no reliable D call. The CDR3 is CATSSPDRSYNEQFF. The DNA for the CDR3 is TGTGCCACCAGCAGTCCGGACCGGTCCTACAATGAGCAGTTCTTC.